Shown below are 29 T cell receptor beta chains from a single sample sequenced in a study of T cell repertoires in cytomegalovirus infection. Each CDR3 protein gets one entry after TCRdb re-called the reads with MiXCR. The sample lists more than 140,000 distinct CDR3 sequences, roughly 6.5% occurring once. The sequenced sample was PBMCs. These receptors were taken from a human donor in good health (CMV status not recorded). Some clones in this sample may be carry-over from other donors' samples.

This clonotype was observed at least ten times. This sequence joins TRBV28 and TRBJ1-2, with a tentative D call TRBD1 (5 bases). The CDR3 length is 15 residues. Trimming pared 7 bases from V and 6 bases from J, leaving 21 bases between. CDR1 is MDHEN and CDR2 is SYDVKM in the germline V gene. The CDR3 spells CASTLTEDLGNGYTF. CDR3 coding DNA: TGTGCCAGCACCCTGACAGAGGACCTGGGAAATGGCTACACCTTC.

This clonotype was seen repeatedly, ten times or more. V gene TRBV19 combines with J gene TRBJ1-5; possibly TRBD1 for D (6 bases). This CDR3 spans 14 amino acids. V dropped 8 bases and J dropped 1 base, with 12 bases sitting between them. Germline CDR1 and CDR2: LNHDA and SQIVND (reference sequence). The CDR3 sequence is CASQRGPSNQPQHF. CDR3 DNA: TGTGCCAGTCAGCGGGGGCCAAGCAATCAGCCCCAGCATTTT.

This clonotype occurred a few times. This chain links TRBV11-3 with TRBJ2-1; D gene uncertain. CDR3 length equals 16 residues. Trimming left V 3 bases short and J 0 bases short, with 12 bases between. From germline, CDR1 is SGHNT and CDR2 YENEEA. As DNA, the CDR3 is TGTGCCAGCAGCTTCGGTTCGTCTTACTCCTACAATGAGCAGTTCTTC. Its translation: CASSFGSSYSYNEQFF.

J is TRBJ2-3 and V is TRBV10-3, with a possible D match to TRBD2 (6 bases). This CDR3 has 18 residues. The germline V gene encodes CDR1 ENHRY and CDR2 SYGVKD. V was trimmed by 6 bases and J by 0 bases, leaving 22 bases between them. CDR3 DNA sequence: TGTGCCATCAGCCTGCGGGGAGGACTCCTGCCTAGCACAGATACGCAGTATTTT. It yields the protein CAISLRGGLLPSTDTQYF.

As concerns this clonotype: A much larger clone lies a single base off, so this may be a read error. The chain joins TRBV7-2 to TRBJ1-2; tentative D call: TRBD1 (5 bases). From germline, CDR1 is SGHTA and CDR2 FQGNSA. Trimming cost V 8 bases and J 5 bases, with 15 bases left between them. The CDR3 has 13 amino acids. CDR3: CASGPGTVYGYTF. The CDR3 bases are TGTGCCAGCGGCCCAGGGACCGTATATGGCTACACCTTC.

This clonotype was detected a few times. CDR3 sequence (DNA): TGTGCCAGCAGTGCCCTGGCAGGGACTGGGGGTCGTGAGCAGTTCTTC. It encodes CASSALAGTGGREQFF. The chain recombines TRBV6-5 with TRBJ2-1; TRBD2 might be the D (6 bases). Germline V gene sequence: CDR1 MNHEY, CDR2 SVGAGI. The CDR3 consists of 16 residues. The germline V and J ends were trimmed by 5 bases and 9 bases, with 23 bases remaining between them.

The rearrangement links TRBV28 to TRBJ1-5; weak D call: TRBD1 (5 bases). Trimming removed 2 bases at V and 5 bases at J, with 10 bases between. CDR1 and CDR2 (germline): MDHEN, SYDVKM. This CDR3 has 14 residues. CDR3 nucleotide sequence: TGTGCCAGCAGTTTAAATCTAGGGGATCAGCCCCAGCATTTT. As protein: CASSLNLGDQPQHF.

At least ten counts were recorded for this clonotype. This chain links TRBV7-8 with TRBJ1-3, with 7 positions matching TRBD1. Per germline, CDR1 SGHVS and CDR2 FQNEAQ. The length of the CDR3 is 17 residues. V lost 1 base to trimming and J lost 3 bases; unmatched junction nucleotides: 9. CDR3 residues: CASSLVGTALSGNTIYF. The DNA of the CDR3 is TGTGCCAGCAGCTTAGTAGGGACAGCGCTTAGTGGAAACACCATATATTTT. Using reference TRBV7-8 and TRBJ1-3 for the parts outside the CDR3, the full variable domain is GAGVSQSPRYKVAKRGQDVALRCDPISGHVSLFWYQQALGQGPEFLTYFQNEAQLDKSGLPSDRFFAERPEGSVSTLKIQRTQQEDSAVYLCASSLVGTALSGNTIYFGEGSWLTVV.

This clonotype has at least ten counts. V gene TRBV4-3 combines with J gene TRBJ1-2; a possible D gene is TRBD1 (6 bases). The CDR3 runs to 16 residues. With 0 bases removed from V and 7 bases from J, the gap between germline ends came to 18 bases. Germline V gene sequence: CDR1 LGHNA, CDR2 YSLEER. This CDR3 reads CASSQDFDRGRFGYTF. DNA for the CDR3: TGCGCCAGCAGCCAAGATTTTGATCGGGGGCGGTTTGGCTACACCTTC.

This chain uses TRBV20-1 with TRBJ2-5; D is unresolved. Germline V gene sequence: CDR1 DFQATT, CDR2 SNEGSKA (reference sequence). CDR3 length equals 13 residues. Trimming removed 3 bases from V and 1 base from J, with 9 bases in between. The CDR3 nucleotides read TGCAGTGCTAGCGGGCAGGCCCAAGAGACCCAGTACTTC. Amino acids: CSASGQAQETQYF.

The chain has TRBV20-1 and TRBJ2-3; 7 nucleotides align to TRBD2. The V segment lost 2 bases and the J segment 0 bases; nucleotides outside the gene matches: 8. This CDR3 spans 16 amino acids. Germline values: CDR1 DFQATT, CDR2 SNEGSKA (reference sequence). CDR3 loop: CSARLSSGPSTDTQYF. CDR3 in DNA: TGCAGTGCTAGACTTTCTAGCGGCCCTAGCACAGATACGCAGTATTTT.

Ten or more counts support this clonotype. This sequence joins TRBV7-9 and TRBJ1-4; the match to TRBD1 covers 7 bases. There are 14 residues in the CDR3. The trim removed 4 bases at V and 7 bases at J, leaving 6 bases unmatched. Germline-derived CDR1 and CDR2 are SEHNR and FQNEAQ (reference sequence). The CDR3 DNA follows: TGTGCCAGCAGCTCAGCCCGGGACAGTGAAAAACTGTTTTTT. This encodes CASSSARDSEKLFF.

This clonotype was recorded many times. The rearrangement uses TRBV2 and TRBJ1-5; perhaps TRBD1 as D (6 bases). The CDR3 length is 14 residues. Germline V gene sequence: CDR1 SNHLY, CDR2 FYNNEI. V gave up 6 bases and J gave up 2 bases, with 11 bases separating them. CDR3 residues: CASRGQGGNQPQHF. In DNA form, the CDR3 reads TGTGCCAGCAGGGGACAAGGGGGCAATCAGCCCCAGCATTTT.

This clonotype was counted at least ten times. J is TRBJ1-4 and V is TRBV7-9, with 9 bases matching TRBD1. Per germline, CDR1 SEHNR and CDR2 FQNEAQ (reference sequence). The CDR3 is 18 amino acids. J lost 7 bases, V lost 4 bases, and 16 bases had no gene match. The CDR3 DNA is TGTGCCAGCAGCTCGCTCCCCCGGGGACAGGGTGGAGGTGAAAAACTGTTTTTT. Residues: CASSSLPRGQGGGEKLFF.

This clonotype was counted a few times. This chain joins TRBV14 and TRBJ2-5, with D tentatively TRBD2 (6 bases). Trimming cost V 2 bases and J 0 bases, with 13 bases left between them. The germline V gene encodes CDR1 SGHDN and CDR2 FVKESK. CDR3 length: 16 amino acids. The CDR3 loop is CASSQTVEGYQETQYF. The CDR3 DNA reads as TGTGCCAGCAGCCAAACCGTGGAGGGCTACCAAGAGACCCAGTACTTC.

This clonotype was observed many times. The CDR3 DNA reads as TGTGCCAGCAGCTTAATCCCAACGACGACCTACGAGCAGTACTTC. Translation gives CASSLIPTTTYEQYF. The gene calls are TRBV7-6 and TRBJ2-7; D remains unclear. The germline CDR1 and CDR2 sequences are SGHVS and FNYEAQ. This CDR3 has 15 amino acids. The ends were cut back, 2 bases at V and 2 bases at J, with 13 bases in the middle.

This clonotype was picked up many times. V and J are TRBV11-1 and TRBJ2-2; TRBD1 or TRBD2 may be the D gene (5 bases each). This CDR3 is built from 16 residues. V gave up 5 bases and J gave up 4 bases, with 17 bases separating them. The germline V gene encodes CDR1 SGHAT and CDR2 FQDESV (reference sequence). The CDR3 is CASSGDRRKGTGELFF. The DNA of the CDR3 is TGTGCCAGCAGCGGGGACCGCAGGAAGGGCACCGGGGAGCTGTTTTTT.

This clonotype was found many times. The chain couples TRBV7-3 to TRBJ2-5; either TRBD1 or TRBD2 may fit D (5 bases each). The V end was cut by 5 bases, the J end by 4 bases, with 23 bases between. The CDR3 sequence is 17 residues long. Germline-derived CDR1 and CDR2 are SGHTA and FQGTGA. Written as DNA, the CDR3 is TGTGCCAGCAGCCAACCGGGTGGGCAGGGAGATGCAGAGACCCAGTACTTC. Translating it yields CASSQPGGQGDAETQYF.

This clonotype was observed many times. The chain is built from TRBV7-2 and TRBJ2-1; D gene ambiguous. V lost 1 base to trimming and J lost 3 bases, with 4 bases between them. The CDR3 is 13 amino acids. Germline values: CDR1 SGHTA, CDR2 FQGNSA. The CDR3 nucleotides read TGTGCCAGCAGCTTAGACGACTACAATGAGCAGTTCTTC. This gives the protein CASSLDDYNEQFF.

This clonotype was seen at least ten times. The chain links TRBV7-9 to TRBJ2-7; 7 nucleotides match TRBD1. This CDR3 is built from 16 residues. CDR1 and CDR2 from the germline V gene are SEHNR and FQNEAQ (reference sequence). The trim removed 5 bases at V and 0 bases at J, leaving 10 bases unmatched. The CDR3 coding sequence is TGTGCCAGCAGCCAGGACAGGTTCGACAGCTCCTACGAGCAGTACTTC. Translation gives CASSQDRFDSSYEQYF.

This clonotype was recorded at least ten times. The rearrangement uses TRBV7-2 and TRBJ2-5; 8 bases map to TRBD2. In germline, CDR1 is SGHTA, CDR2 FQGNSA. V was clipped by 5 bases and J by 4 bases; unmatched bases: 9. The CDR3 has 15 residues. CDR3 sequence: CASSKGLAVRETQYF. In DNA, the CDR3 is TGTGCCAGCAGCAAAGGACTAGCTGTAAGAGAGACCCAGTACTTC.

This clonotype was seen many times. The rearrangement uses TRBV7-9 and TRBJ2-1, with D maybe TRBD1 (5 bases). The length of the CDR3 is 16 residues. CDR1 and CDR2 (germline): SEHNR, FQNEAQ (reference sequence). Between the trimmed V and J ends, which lost 1 base and 7 bases, there was a span of 17 bases. The CDR3 sequence is CASSLVAGLDLNEQFF. CDR3 coding DNA: TGTGCCAGCAGCTTAGTTGCAGGGCTTGACTTGAATGAGCAGTTCTTC.

This chain uses TRBV10-3 with TRBJ1-1; D is possibly TRBD1 (5 bases). Germline CDR1 and CDR2: ENHRY and SYGVKD. CDR3 length equals 12 residues. V lost 6 bases to trimming and J lost 2 bases, with 7 bases between them. The CDR3 nucleotides are TGTGCCATCAGGGGACCTAACACTGAAGCTTTCTTT. The encoded protein is CAIRGPNTEAFF.

This chain connects TRBV19 to TRBJ2-6; 11 nucleotides line up with TRBD1. Looked up from germline, CDR1 is LNHDA and CDR2 is SQIVND (reference sequence). The CDR3 has 18 amino acids. The V gene end was trimmed by 2 bases and the J gene end by 1 base; junction bases not matched to a gene: 4. The CDR3 here is CASSISGQGASGANVLTF. In DNA, the CDR3 is TGTGCCAGTAGTATATCCGGACAGGGGGCTTCTGGGGCCAACGTCCTGACTTTC. Full variable domain (missing parts from reference TRBV19 and TRBJ2-6): DGGITQSPKYLFRKEGQNVTLSCEQNLNHDAMYWYRQDPGQGLRLIYYSQIVNDFQKGDIAEGYSVSREKKESFPLTVTSAQKNPTAFYLCASSISGQGASGANVLTFGAGSRLTVL.

The rearrangement uses TRBV5-1 and TRBJ1-6, with TRBD1 matching 7 bases. The CDR3 has 14 residues. Trimming cost V 2 bases and J 8 bases; bases outside gene matches: 4. CDR1 is SGHRS, CDR2 YFSETQ, per germline. The CDR3 coding sequence is TGCGCCAGCAGCTTTGGACAGGCAGATTCACCCCTCCACTTT. Its protein product is CASSFGQADSPLHF.

This clonotype was observed many times. This rearrangement joins TRBV10-3 to TRBJ2-7; D unclear. The CDR3 runs 15 residues. Germline values: CDR1 ENHRY, CDR2 SYGVKD. The ends were cut back, 8 bases at V and 4 bases at J, with 21 bases in the middle. The CDR3 nucleotides read TGTGCCATCCAACACTCCGAGACACCAGCTTACGAGCAGTACTTC. Translated: CAIQHSETPAYEQYF.

The sample holds many counts of this clonotype. The chain uses TRBV11-3 and TRBJ2-2; D gene uncertain. CDR3 length equals 17 residues. V dropped 3 bases and J dropped 5 bases, with 19 bases sitting between them. The germline CDR1 and CDR2 sequences are SGHNT and YENEEA. As DNA, the CDR3 is TGTGCCAGCAGCTTGCACTCGGACGCCGTGAAGACCGGGGAGCTGTTTTTT. This gives the protein CASSLHSDAVKTGELFF.

There are a few counts of this clonotype. The gene calls are TRBV29-1 and TRBJ1-5; weak D call: TRBD1 (6 bases). The CDR3 is 13 residues long. The V gene lost 4 bases and the J gene lost 7 bases, with 14 bases spanning the gap. Germline V lookup: CDR1 SQVTM, CDR2 ANQGSEA. The CDR3 coding sequence is TGCAGCGTTGGAGGGGGTTCTCGCCAGCCCCAGCATTTT. Translated, it gives CSVGGGSRQPQHF.

This clonotype has at least ten counts. The V gene is TRBV7-2, the J gene TRBJ1-2; 7 nucleotides match TRBD1. Unmatched junction bases numbered 10, after V lost 1 base and J lost 8 bases. Germline V CDR1 and CDR2: SGHTA, FQGNSA. The CDR3 sequence is 15 residues long. CDR3 DNA sequence: TGTGCCAGCAGCTTAGGAGGGGGCAGGGGGAAGGGCTACACCTTC. Translated: CASSLGGGRGKGYTF.